This TCR beta chain was sequenced for a study of blood T cells in healthy people across ages. This clonotype was counted a few times. The antigen is not known. Study-level results: Per-million-T-cell TCR beta diversity fell roughly linearly with age.

This CDR3 has 17 amino acids. V lost 3 bases and J lost 0; bases outside the gene matches: 12. The germline CDR1 and CDR2 sequences are DFQATT and SNEGSKA (reference sequence). Staff drew around 10 milliliters of peripheral blood from each donor. The second PCR ran roughly 7 to 11 cycles with a sample-barcoded 5' primer and J-beta primers. TCRdb reanalysed the 5' RACE reads using MiXCR and keeps one entry per CDR3 protein. The table includes 1.2 million to 1.5 million distinct CDR3 sequences, approximately 63% detected once. The sequencing input was blood. The TCR sequence derives from a man between 18 and 29 years old in good health. The rearrangement links TRBV20-1 to TRBJ2-3; 7 nucleotides agree with TRBD2. The CDR3: CSASANSLAASTDTQYF. The CDR3 DNA is TGCAGTGCTAGTGCCAATTCTCTAGCGGCTAGCACAGATACGCAGTATTTT.